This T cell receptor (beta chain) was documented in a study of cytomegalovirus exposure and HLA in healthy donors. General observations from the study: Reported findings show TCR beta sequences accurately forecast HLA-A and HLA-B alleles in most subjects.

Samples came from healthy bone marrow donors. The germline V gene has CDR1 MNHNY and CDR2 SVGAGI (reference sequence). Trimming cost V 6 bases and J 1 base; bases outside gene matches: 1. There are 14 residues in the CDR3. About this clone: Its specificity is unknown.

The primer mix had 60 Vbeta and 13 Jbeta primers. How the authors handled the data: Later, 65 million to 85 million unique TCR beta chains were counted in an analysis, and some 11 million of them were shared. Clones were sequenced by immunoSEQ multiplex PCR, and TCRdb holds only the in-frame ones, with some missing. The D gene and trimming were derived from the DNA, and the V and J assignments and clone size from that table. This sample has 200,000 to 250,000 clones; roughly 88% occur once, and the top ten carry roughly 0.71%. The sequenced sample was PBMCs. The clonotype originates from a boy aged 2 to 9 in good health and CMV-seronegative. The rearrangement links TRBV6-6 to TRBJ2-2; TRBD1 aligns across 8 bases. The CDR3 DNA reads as TGTGCCAGCAGGGACAGGGAGAACACCGGGGAGCTGTTTTTT. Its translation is CASRDRENTGELFF.